These 21 T cell receptor beta chains were all obtained from the same sample, sequenced in a study of CD8+ T cells in alopecia areata. cDNA prepared by RNA extraction and subsequent reverse transcription served as the template for sequencing. TCRdb keeps only in-frame clones here, not all; method: immunoSEQ multiplex PCR. This sample has 120,000 to 150,000 clones, with roughly 86% found just once. Treatment indicated: oral pan-JAK inhibitor, 5-10 mg twice daily. Sequenced here: CD8+ T cells sorted from blood, sampled at week 4, from a patient treated with tofacitinib. The receptors stem from a human donor with alopecia areata.

This clone was counted between two and nine times. V is TRBV11-1 and J is TRBJ1-5, with D unresolved. The CDR3 consists of 14 residues. V was clipped by 5 bases and J by 0 bases, with 8 bases between them. Germline V gene data show CDR1 as SGHAT and CDR2 as FQDESV (reference sequence). The CDR3 DNA sequence: TGTGCCAGCAGCGGTGACTATAGCAATCAGCCCCAGCATTTT. Translating gives CASSGDYSNQPQHF.

The chain combines TRBV29-1 with TRBJ2-7, with D possibly TRBD1 on 5 matching bases. This CDR3 region has 14 residues. Trimming removed 0 bases from V and 2 bases from J, with 11 bases in between. From germline, CDR1 is SQVTM and CDR2 ANQGSEA. The CDR3 nucleotides are TGCAGCGTTGAAGATCCCCAGGGCACCTACGAGCAGTACTTC. Its translation: CSVEDPQGTYEQYF.

The chain recombines TRBV7-9 with TRBJ1-2; D gene ambiguous. The germline V gene has CDR1 SEHNR and CDR2 FQNEAQ (reference sequence). The length of the CDR3 is 14 residues. V was cut by 4 bases and J by 1 base, with 10 bases left in between. The CDR3 sequence is CASSSPSVNYGYTF. CDR3 DNA: TGTGCCAGCAGCTCACCCTCAGTTAACTATGGCTACACCTTC.

The chain carries TRBV7-2 and TRBJ2-7, with a possible D match to TRBD1 (6 bases). The V and J ends lost 4 bases and 0 bases respectively, with 16 bases between them. Germline loops: CDR1 SGHTA, CDR2 FQGNSA. This CDR3 has 16 residues. CDR3 protein: CASSSEGDGVSYEQYF. As DNA, the CDR3 is TGTGCCAGCAGCTCCGAGGGGGACGGAGTCTCCTACGAGCAGTACTTC.

CDR3 amino acids: CSVMGGTGVEQYF. The CDR3 DNA reads as TGCAGCGTGATGGGAGGGACTGGGGTCGAGCAGTACTTC. The J gene is TRBJ2-7, the V gene TRBV29-1; 7 nucleotides agree with TRBD2. Germline CDR1 and CDR2: SQVTM and ANQGSEA. The CDR3 consists of 13 residues. J was trimmed by 6 bases and V by 6 bases; bases with no gene match: 11.

The gene calls are TRBV29-1 and TRBJ2-1, with 14 positions matching TRBD2. The germline V gene encodes CDR1 SQVTM and CDR2 ANQGSEA. The J segment lost 8 bases and the V segment lost 6 bases, leaving 12 bases of the junction unmatched. This CDR3 contains 16 residues. CDR3 DNA sequence: TGCAGCGTGGCCTATCCGGGACTAGCGGGAGTTGATGAGCAGTTCTTC. It specifies CSVAYPGLAGVDEQFF.

This clone was detected only once. The rearrangement joins TRBV7-9 to TRBJ2-5; D remains ambiguous. Germline V CDR1 and CDR2: SEHNR, FQNEAQ (reference sequence). The ends were cut back, 3 bases at V and 0 bases at J, with 8 bases in the middle. CDR3 length: 14 amino acids. The chain's CDR3 is CASSFPSDQETQYF. CDR3 coding DNA: TGTGCCAGCAGCTTTCCGAGCGACCAAGAGACCCAGTACTTC. Together with reference TRBV7-9 and TRBJ2-5, the CDR3 gives the full variable domain: DTGVSQNPRHKITKRGQNVTFRCDPISEHNRLYWYRQTLGQGPEFLTYFQNEAQLEKSRLLSDRFSAERPKGSFSTLEIQRTEQGDSAMYLCASSFPSDQETQYFGPGTRLLVL.

The gene calls are TRBV29-1 and TRBJ1-2; D uncertain. CDR1 SQVTM and CDR2 ANQGSEA come from the germline V gene. This CDR3 has 13 amino acids. V was clipped by 6 bases and J by 8 bases, with 19 bases between them. The CDR3 DNA sequence: TGCAGCGTCCCCGGTTCGCGTATGAGCGGCTACACCTTC. This sequence encodes CSVPGSRMSGYTF.

V and J are TRBV29-1 and TRBJ1-2; D is undetermined. V was clipped by 2 bases and J by 8 bases, with 9 bases between them. CDR1 and CDR2 from the germline V gene are SQVTM and ANQGSEA. The CDR3 is 11 residues long. The CDR3 sequence is CSVENRGGYTF. The CDR3 coding sequence is TGCAGCGTTGAAAACAGAGGCGGCTACACCTTC.

The chain links TRBV6-5 to TRBJ1-2; the D gene is possibly TRBD1 (5 bases). CDR1 MNHEY and CDR2 SVGAGI come from the germline V gene. The CDR3 runs 14 residues. V lost 6 bases and J lost 9, with 20 bases in between. CDR3 sequence: CASSLRGGERSYTF. As DNA, the CDR3 is TGTGCCAGCAGCCTCCGTGGGGGGGAGAGGAGCTACACCTTC.

This clone was seen only a few times. The rearrangement uses TRBV15 and TRBJ2-7; 9 nucleotides line up with TRBD1. This CDR3 is 13 amino acids long. The junction had 1 base not matched to a gene; V was cut back by 3 bases and J by 4 bases. Germline values: CDR1 LNHNV, CDR2 YYDKDF (reference sequence). CDR3 protein: CATSSGTGYEQYF. The CDR3 nucleotides are TGTGCCACCAGCAGCGGGACAGGGTACGAGCAGTACTTC. The entire variable domain, with the rest obtained from reference TRBV15 and TRBJ2-7, is as follows: DAMVIQNPRYQVTQFGKPVTLSCSQTLNHNVMYWYQQKSSQAPKLLFHYYDKDFNNEADTPDNFQSRRPNTSFCFLDIRSPGLGDTAMYLCATSSGTGYEQYFGPGTRLTVT.

This clone was seen more than once but under ten times. The chain uses TRBV4-1 and TRBJ2-3; tentative D call: TRBD2 (5 bases). Germline V gene sequence: CDR1 MGHRA, CDR2 YSYEKL. The CDR3 sequence is 13 residues long. The V and J ends lost 2 bases and 5 bases respectively, with 8 bases between them. DNA for the CDR3: TGCGCCAGCAGCCAAAGTGCGGGAGATACGCAGTATTTT. It codes for CASSQSAGDTQYF.

The chain recombines TRBV2 with TRBJ1-2; the match to TRBD1 covers 8 bases. The germline V gene encodes CDR1 SNHLY and CDR2 FYNNEI. J lost 4 bases, V lost 6 bases, and 13 bases had no gene match. The CDR3 runs 16 residues. The CDR3 spells CASRGLGQGGTYGYTF. CDR3 nucleotide sequence: TGTGCCAGCAGAGGCTTAGGACAGGGAGGCACCTATGGCTACACCTTC.

This chain uses TRBV5-1 with TRBJ2-7, with D unclear. The length of the CDR3 is 13 residues. Trimming pared 4 bases from V and 1 base from J, leaving 9 bases between. CDR1 and CDR2 from the germline V gene are SGHRS and YFSETQ. The CDR3 bases are TGCGCCAGCAGCAAGGACGGTTCCTACGAGCAGTACTTC. It specifies CASSKDGSYEQYF.

This chain connects TRBV29-1 to TRBJ2-3, with 9 positions matching TRBD2. CDR3 length equals 15 residues. The germline gives CDR1 SQVTM, CDR2 ANQGSEA. V shed 0 bases, J shed 6 bases, and the junction held 7 bases outside the gene matches. The CDR3 loop reads CSVEDAAGGSDTQYF. The CDR3 region has the DNA TGCAGCGTTGAAGATGCAGCGGGAGGTTCGGATACGCAGTATTTT.

The chain combines TRBV2 with TRBJ2-2; D might be TRBD1 or TRBD2, each matching 5 bases. Germline V gene data show CDR1 as SNHLY and CDR2 as FYNNEI. V was clipped by 3 bases and J by 7 bases, with 12 bases between them. The CDR3 loop spans 14 amino acids. The CDR3 coding sequence is TGTGCCAGCAGTGACGAGGGGAACTTCGGGGAGCTGTTTTTT. Translated: CASSDEGNFGELFF.

The gene calls are TRBV27 and TRBJ2-3; 9 bases fit TRBD1. The CDR3 runs 16 residues. V trimming: 5 bases; J trimming: 2 bases; junction bases outside the gene matches: 8. Looked up from germline, CDR1 is MNHEY and CDR2 is SMNVEV (reference sequence). DNA of the CDR3: TGTGCCAGCAGTCCTCCGACAGGGGGGGTCACAGATACGCAGTATTTT. Amino acid sequence: CASSPPTGGVTDTQYF.

The rearrangement uses TRBV6-6 and TRBJ1-1; no definite D call. Germline V gene sequence: CDR1 MNHNY, CDR2 SVGAGI (reference sequence). Trimming shortened V by 6 bases and J by 4 bases, and 6 bases separated the two germline ends. This CDR3 region has 11 residues. The CDR3 nucleotides are TGTGCCAGCAGCCTCCCCACTGAAGCTTTCTTT. Translated, it gives CASSLPTEAFF.

The rearrangement uses TRBV7-9 and TRBJ1-1, with 8 bases fitting TRBD1. CDR1 is SEHNR and CDR2 is FQNEAQ in the germline V gene (reference sequence). V lost 7 bases to trimming and J lost 8 bases; unmatched junction nucleotides: 3. The CDR3 contains 11 residues. CDR3 sequence (DNA): TGTGCCAGCATGAGGGACAGGGAAGCTTTCTTT. Translating gives CASMRDREAFF.

Comments on this clone: At one boundary the junction diverges from the germline segment, which might be a read error. The identical CDR3 is also encoded by other nucleotide sequences in the sample. The rearrangement links TRBV29-1 to TRBJ1-1; D may be TRBD1 (6 bases). The CDR3 sequence is 10 residues long. From germline, CDR1 is SQVTM and CDR2 ANQGSEA. The CDR3 reads CSVGGGEAFF. CDR3 nucleotide sequence: TGCAGCGTCGGGGGGGGCGAAGCCTTCTTT.

V and J are TRBV7-9 and TRBJ2-1; TRBD2 matches 13 bases. The junction had 3 bases not matched to a gene; V was cut back by 5 bases and J by 5 bases. The germline V gene has CDR1 SEHNR and CDR2 FQNEAQ (reference sequence). The CDR3 runs to 15 residues. The CDR3: CASSRGLAGDNEQFF. The CDR3 DNA follows: TGTGCCAGCAGCCGAGGACTAGCGGGAGACAATGAGCAGTTCTTC.